The rows below give T cell receptor beta chains drawn from one sample of a study of blood T cell repertoires in COVID-19. The data were produced by immunoSEQ multiplex PCR, yet TCRdb's version contains in-frame clones alone and is incomplete. Of about 220,000 clones detected, about four fifths appear once; the ten largest clones hold roughly 1.3%. Source material: PBMCs or T cells enriched from blood (not recorded which). These receptors were obtained from a woman aged 40 to 55 with acute COVID-19. The CDR3 runs from the conserved cysteine through the conserved F or W. The order of the fields is clone size, V gene, J gene, D gene, CDR3 protein, CDR3 DNA. The D gene is left open where the match is weak. A row's size may be missing; if present it is once, few, many or a size class.

clone_size: once; v_call: TRBV27; j_call: TRBJ2-7; d_call: TRBD2; cdr3_aa: CASSFRSSGRHSSYEQYF; cdr3_nt: TGTGCCAGCAGTTTCCGGTCTAGCGGGAGGCATAGCTCCTACGAGCAGTACTTC
clone_size: .; v_call: TRBV29-1; j_call: TRBJ1-1; d_call: TRBD1; cdr3_aa: CSVFTGTGGTEAFF; cdr3_nt: TGCAGCGTTTTTACCGGGACAGGGGGCACTGAAGCTTTCTTT
clone_size: .; v_call: TRBV28; j_call: TRBJ1-5; d_call: .; cdr3_aa: CASSTSGNQPQHF; cdr3_nt: TGTGCCAGCAGCACTTCGGGGAACCAGCCCCAGCATTTT
clone_size: .; v_call: TRBV30; j_call: TRBJ2-1; d_call: TRBD2; cdr3_aa: CAWTVGLAGGDEQFF; cdr3_nt: TGTGCCTGGACCGTGGGACTAGCGGGGGGCGATGAGCAGTTCTTC
clone_size: .; v_call: TRBV19; j_call: TRBJ1-4; d_call: TRBD1; cdr3_aa: CASSRRVADRGDEKLFF; cdr3_nt: TGTGCCAGTAGTCGAAGAGTGGCGGACAGGGGGGACGAAAAACTGTTTTTT
clone_size: .; v_call: TRBV9; j_call: TRBJ1-1; d_call: TRBD1; cdr3_aa: CASRYGTDAFF; cdr3_nt: TGTGCCAGCAGGTACGGGACAGACGCTTTCTTT
clone_size: .; v_call: TRBV10-2; j_call: TRBJ1-1; d_call: .; cdr3_aa: CASSEVVANTEAFF; cdr3_nt: TGCGCCAGCAGTGAGGTGGTGGCAAACACTGAAGCTTTCTTT
clone_size: .; v_call: TRBV10-3; j_call: TRBJ1-6; d_call: TRBD1; cdr3_aa: CAISEVGQGDSPLHF; cdr3_nt: TGTGCCATCAGTGAGGTGGGACAGGGAGATTCACCCCTCCACTTT
clone_size: .; v_call: TRBV7-8; j_call: TRBJ2-5; d_call: TRBD2; cdr3_aa: CASTPRGDYGDLQTQYF; cdr3_nt: TGTGCCAGCACCCCCCGCGGGGACTACGGGGATCTACAGACCCAGTACTTC
clone_size: .; v_call: TRBV9; j_call: TRBJ1-2; d_call: TRBD1; cdr3_aa: CASSPRQGAYYGYTF; cdr3_nt: TGTGCCAGCAGCCCCCGACAGGGGGCCTATTATGGCTACACCTTC
clone_size: .; v_call: TRBV7-9; j_call: TRBJ1-3; d_call: TRBD1; cdr3_aa: CASSSQGDGGNTIYF; cdr3_nt: TGTGCCAGCAGCTCACAGGGGGACGGTGGAAACACCATATATTTT
clone_size: .; v_call: TRBV19; j_call: TRBJ1-2; d_call: .; cdr3_aa: CASSIVAKYGYTF; cdr3_nt: TGTGCCAGTAGTATAGTCGCGAAGTATGGCTACACCTTC
clone_size: .; v_call: TRBV7-2; j_call: TRBJ2-7; d_call: TRBD1; cdr3_aa: CASSNRDRARGEQYF; cdr3_nt: TGTGCCAGCAGCAACCGGGACAGAGCCCGGGGCGAGCAGTACTTC
clone_size: .; v_call: TRBV7-8; j_call: TRBJ1-2; d_call: .; cdr3_aa: CASSLEVHYGYTF; cdr3_nt: TGTGCCAGCAGCTTGGAGGTACACTATGGCTACACCTTC
clone_size: .; v_call: TRBV12-3/TRBV12-4; j_call: TRBJ1-1; d_call: .; cdr3_aa: CASREHDTEAFF; cdr3_nt: TGTGCCAGCAGAGAACACGACACTGAAGCTTTCTTT
clone_size: .; v_call: TRBV5-1; j_call: TRBJ2-7; d_call: TRBD1; cdr3_aa: CASSTGTGGPYEQYF; cdr3_nt: TGCGCCAGCAGCACCGGGACAGGGGGGCCCTACGAGCAGTACTTC
clone_size: .; v_call: TRBV7-9; j_call: TRBJ2-7; d_call: .; cdr3_aa: CASSGLTYEQYF; cdr3_nt: TGTGCCAGCAGCGGGCTAACCTACGAGCAGTACTTC
clone_size: .; v_call: TRBV7-8; j_call: TRBJ2-1; d_call: TRBD2; cdr3_aa: CASSLAAGTSRGNEQFF; cdr3_nt: TGTGCCAGCAGCTTAGCGGCCGGGACTAGCAGGGGAAATGAGCAGTTCTTC
clone_size: .; v_call: TRBV7-3; j_call: TRBJ2-3; d_call: TRBD2; cdr3_aa: CASSLGLANTDTQYF; cdr3_nt: TGTGCCAGCAGCCTAGGACTAGCCAACACAGATACGCAGTATTTT
clone_size: .; v_call: TRBV18; j_call: TRBJ1-4; d_call: .; cdr3_aa: CASSPSNEKLFF; cdr3_nt: TGTGCCAGCTCACCAAGCAATGAAAAACTGTTTTTT
clone_size: .; v_call: TRBV28; j_call: TRBJ1-1; d_call: .; cdr3_aa: CASSFPGGNTEAFF; cdr3_nt: TGTGCCAGCAGTTTTCCGGGAGGGAACACTGAAGCTTTCTTT
clone_size: once; v_call: TRBV10-3; j_call: TRBJ1-2; d_call: TRBD1; cdr3_aa: CATRTGVYYGYTF; cdr3_nt: TGTGCCACCAGGACAGGGGTTTACTATGGCTACACCTTC
clone_size: .; v_call: TRBV4-2; j_call: TRBJ2-5; d_call: .; cdr3_aa: CASSQDLKRGETQYF; cdr3_nt: TGTGCCAGCAGCCAAGATCTAAAGAGAGGGGAGACCCAGTACTTC
clone_size: .; v_call: TRBV7-9; j_call: TRBJ2-5; d_call: .; cdr3_aa: CASSFFKMANQETQYF; cdr3_nt: TGTGCCAGCAGCTTTTTTAAAATGGCAAACCAAGAGACCCAGTACTTC
clone_size: .; v_call: TRBV2; j_call: TRBJ1-4; d_call: .; cdr3_aa: CASRGGLWANEKLFF; cdr3_nt: TGTGCCAGCAGGGGTGGACTGTGGGCTAATGAAAAACTGTTTTTT
clone_size: .; v_call: TRBV28; j_call: TRBJ2-7; d_call: TRBD2; cdr3_aa: CASSLTLAGAGEQYF; cdr3_nt: TGTGCCAGCAGTCTAACGTTAGCGGGAGCGGGCGAGCAGTACTTC
clone_size: few; v_call: TRBV19; j_call: TRBJ1-2; d_call: .; cdr3_aa: CASSIQPSGQSNYGYTF; cdr3_nt: TGTGCCAGTAGTATACAACCCTCGGGACAATCCAACTATGGCTACACCTTC
clone_size: .; v_call: TRBV6-4; j_call: TRBJ2-2; d_call: TRBD2; cdr3_aa: CASSPSGGDTGELFF; cdr3_nt: TGTGCCAGCAGCCCTAGCGGGGGGGACACCGGGGAGCTGTTTTTT
clone_size: once; v_call: TRBV2; j_call: TRBJ1-5; d_call: .; cdr3_aa: CASSERRSNQPQHF; cdr3_nt: TGTGCCAGCAGTGAGAGGAGGAGCAATCAGCCCCAGCATTTT
clone_size: .; v_call: TRBV14; j_call: TRBJ2-1; d_call: .; cdr3_aa: CASSLTRQGRDEQFF; cdr3_nt: TGTGCCAGCAGCCTGACGAGACAGGGGAGGGATGAGCAGTTCTTC
clone_size: .; v_call: TRBV5-1; j_call: TRBJ2-3; d_call: TRBD2; cdr3_aa: CASSFLAGADTQYF; cdr3_nt: TGCGCCAGCAGCTTCTTAGCGGGCGCAGATACGCAGTATTTT
clone_size: .; v_call: TRBV7-8; j_call: TRBJ1-6; d_call: .; cdr3_aa: CASSHTGNNSPLHF; cdr3_nt: TGTGCCAGCAGCCATACAGGGAACAATTCACCCCTCCACTTT
clone_size: .; v_call: TRBV20-1; j_call: TRBJ2-7; d_call: .; cdr3_aa: CSAYREAEQYF; cdr3_nt: TGCAGTGCTTACAGGGAAGCCGAGCAGTACTTC
clone_size: .; v_call: TRBV7-9; j_call: TRBJ2-3; d_call: TRBD2; cdr3_aa: CASSSNGLAVSTTDTQYF; cdr3_nt: TGTGCCAGCAGCTCAAATGGACTAGCGGTCTCTACCACAGATACGCAGTATTTT
clone_size: .; v_call: TRBV6-5; j_call: TRBJ2-1; d_call: TRBD2; cdr3_aa: CASSSLRTSQDEQFF; cdr3_nt: TGTGCCAGCAGTTCCCTCCGGACTAGTCAGGATGAGCAGTTCTTC
clone_size: .; v_call: TRBV28; j_call: TRBJ1-2; d_call: TRBD1; cdr3_aa: CASSTLGQGGYTF; cdr3_nt: TGTGCCAGCAGTACCCTCGGACAGGGGGGCTACACCTTC